This TCR beta chain was captured by sequencing in a study of blood T cell repertoires in COVID-19. Study-level background: Italy, Spain and the United States were the sources of the convalescent and acute COVID-19 samples. T cells, B-cell-depleted T cells, or PBMCs supplied cDNA or gDNA.

The CDR3 runs to 16 residues. Recruited during active infection, patients (from Seattle) were subsequently followed longitudinally. The repertoire was sequenced with immunoSEQ multiplex PCR; TCRdb's copy has only in-frame clones and lacks some. The sample holds 300,000 to 400,000 clones, 80% to 90% seen once. The sequence was obtained from a young man with COVID-19, enrolled during active disease. The sequenced sample was peripheral blood. The chain links TRBV21-1 to TRBJ2-5; TRBD1 was called by the table and not checked on the DNA. TRBV21-1 is an annotated pseudogene. The CDR3 bases are TGTGCCAGCATCAAATTCCGGACAGGGGACCGAAAGACCCAGTACTTC. This translates into CASIKFRTGDRKTQYF.